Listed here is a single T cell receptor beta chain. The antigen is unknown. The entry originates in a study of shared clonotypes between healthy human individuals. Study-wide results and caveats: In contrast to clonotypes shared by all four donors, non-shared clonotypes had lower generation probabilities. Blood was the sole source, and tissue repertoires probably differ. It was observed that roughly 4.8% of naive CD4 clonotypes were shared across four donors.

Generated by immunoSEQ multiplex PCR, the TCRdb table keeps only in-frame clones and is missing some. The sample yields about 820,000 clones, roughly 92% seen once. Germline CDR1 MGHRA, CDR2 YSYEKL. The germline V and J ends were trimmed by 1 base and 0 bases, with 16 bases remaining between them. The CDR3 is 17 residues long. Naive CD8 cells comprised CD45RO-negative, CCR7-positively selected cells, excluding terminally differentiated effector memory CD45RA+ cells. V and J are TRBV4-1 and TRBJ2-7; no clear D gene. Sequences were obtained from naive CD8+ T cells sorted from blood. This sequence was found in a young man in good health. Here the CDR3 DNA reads TGCGCCAGCAGCCAAGGTCCCTTGGCAGGCCGCTCCTACGAGCAGTACTTC. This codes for CASSQGPLAGRSYEQYF.